These 18 T cell receptor beta chains came from one sample sequenced in a study of technical replicates of blood from a few donors. This table comes from immunoSEQ multiplex PCR, and its TCRdb copy is limited to in-frame clones, with some not included. The sample contains about 80,000 clones, approximately 94% of which appear only once. What was sequenced was T cells isolated from PBMCs. The receptor set was obtained from a human donor in good health.

About this clone: The germline gene is not matched at one end of the junction; a read error may be the cause. The V gene is TRBV11-2, the J gene TRBJ1-3; the D gene is possibly TRBD1 (5 bases). CDR3 length: 15 amino acids. Germline V gene lookup returns CDR1 SGHAT and CDR2 FQNNGV. CDR3 in DNA: TGTGCCAGCAGCTTAGTGGGGCAGTCTGTAAACACCATATATTTT. It specifies CASSLVGQSVNTIYF.

The chain recombines TRBV2 with TRBJ1-2; D remains unclear. Germline-derived CDR1 and CDR2 are SNHLY and FYNNEI. Trimming removed 5 bases at V and 5 bases at J, with 12 bases between. This CDR3 is 13 amino acids long. The CDR3 reads CASSLRQPYGYTF. The CDR3 DNA is TGTGCCAGCAGTCTCCGACAACCATATGGCTACACCTTC.

This chain links TRBV27 with TRBJ2-2; a weak D match, TRBD1 (6 bases). With 6 bases removed from V and 4 bases from J, the gap between germline ends came to 12 bases. Germline V gene data show CDR1 as MNHEY and CDR2 as SMNVEV (reference sequence). The CDR3 consists of 14 residues. This chain's CDR3 is CASRLQGPTGELFF. In nucleotides, the CDR3 is TGTGCCAGCAGATTACAGGGCCCCACCGGGGAGCTGTTTTTT.

The chain employs TRBV15 and TRBJ2-3; D perhaps matches TRBD2 (6 bases). V lost 2 bases, J lost 5 bases, and 20 bases lay in between. CDR3 length equals 17 residues. Looked up from germline, CDR1 is LNHNV and CDR2 is YYDKDF (reference sequence). CDR3: CATSRFSVMGGEDTQYF. CDR3 DNA: TGTGCCACCAGCAGATTTTCGGTTATGGGAGGAGAAGATACGCAGTATTTT.

The rearrangement joins TRBV10-3 to TRBJ2-7; 7 bases fit TRBD1. After removal of 2 bases from V and 2 bases from J, the junction contained 3 bases not matched to a gene. CDR3 length: 14 residues. CDR1 and CDR2 (germline): ENHRY, SYGVKD. The CDR3 loop is CAISEDRETYEQYF. The CDR3 DNA reads TGTGCCATCAGTGAGGACAGGGAAACCTACGAGCAGTACTTC.

CDR3 in amino acids: CASSFLTSGTTDTQYF. CDR3 DNA: TGTGCCAGTAGTTTCCTAACTAGCGGAACTACAGATACGCAGTATTTT. The rearrangement uses TRBV19 and TRBJ2-3; 8 nucleotides agree with TRBD2. The junction had 10 bases not matched to a gene; V was cut back by 5 bases and J by 3 bases. Germline assignment: CDR1 LNHDA and CDR2 SQIVND (reference sequence). The CDR3 is made up of 16 amino acids.

This clone has just one count. Sequence at one end of the junction differs from germline and may be a read error. This chain joins TRBV7-2 and TRBJ1-4; D may be TRBD1 (5 bases). The CDR3 loop spans 15 amino acids. Germline CDR1 SGHTA, CDR2 FQGNSA. The CDR3 loop reads CASRLADRSNEKLFF. The CDR3 DNA is TGTGCCAGCAGGTTAGCTGACAGAAGTAATGAAAAACTGTTTTTT.

This sequence joins TRBV14 and TRBJ2-5, with 9 bases that match TRBD2. J lost 2 bases, V lost 0 bases, and 7 bases had no gene match. Germline V gives CDR1 SGHDN, CDR2 FVKESK. The CDR3 loop spans 17 amino acids. CDR3 DNA: TGTGCCAGCAGCCAAGAAGGCCTAGCGGGATTTCAAGAGACCCAGTACTTC. Protein product: CASSQEGLAGFQETQYF. Filled out from reference TRBV14 and TRBJ2-5, the complete variable domain reads EAGVTQFPSHSVIEKGQTVTLRCDPISGHDNLYWYRRVMGKEIKFLLHFVKESKQDESGMPNNRFLAERTGGTYSTLKVQPAELEDSGVYFCASSQEGLAGFQETQYFGPGTRLLVL.

J is TRBJ1-1 and V is TRBV19; TRBD1 agrees at 8 bases. Germline CDR1 and CDR2: LNHDA and SQIVND (reference sequence). The CDR3 is 14 residues long. The junction had 4 bases not matched to a gene; V was cut back by 3 bases and J by 4 bases. The CDR3 sequence: CASSIRTGSTEAFF. The DNA for the CDR3 is TGTGCCAGTAGTATTCGGACAGGGTCCACTGAAGCTTTCTTT.

The V and J genes are TRBV11-3 and TRBJ1-1; D is ambiguous. V was trimmed by 2 bases and J by 1 base, leaving 11 bases between them. Germline V gene sequence: CDR1 SGHNT, CDR2 YENEEA. CDR3 length: 15 amino acids. The CDR3 bases are TGTGCCAGCAGCTTAAACCCGGGAGAGAACACTGAAGCTTTCTTT. Its translation is CASSLNPGENTEAFF.

The J gene is TRBJ2-7, the V gene TRBV6-5; D is possibly TRBD2 (5 bases). V was clipped by 2 bases and J by 5 bases, with 10 bases between them. The CDR3 is made up of 13 amino acids. Germline values: CDR1 MNHEY, CDR2 SVGAGI. CDR3 sequence reads: CASSYREFDEQYF. DNA of the CDR3: TGTGCCAGCAGTTACAGGGAGTTCGACGAGCAGTACTTC.

The chain carries TRBV5-1 and TRBJ2-3; TRBD1 aligns across 8 bases. V was clipped by 7 bases and J by 0 bases; unmatched bases: 7. This CDR3 has 15 residues. Germline V CDR1 and CDR2: SGHRS, YFSETQ. The CDR3 DNA sequence: TGCGCCAGCGGCACAGGGGGTCCTAGCACAGATACGCAGTATTTT. It encodes CASGTGGPSTDTQYF.

This clone was seen just once. The J gene is TRBJ2-3, the V gene TRBV7-9; no reliable D call. CDR1 is SEHNR, CDR2 FQNEAQ, per germline (reference sequence). This CDR3 is built from 14 residues. V shed 1 base and J shed 0 bases, with 5 bases lying between them. CDR3 bases: TGTGCCAGCAGCTTAGGTACTAGCACAGATACGCAGTATTTT. Its translation is CASSLGTSTDTQYF.

The genes are TRBV30 and TRBJ2-3, with D possibly matching TRBD2 (5 bases). V shed 1 base and J shed 2 bases, with 7 bases lying between them. CDR3 size: 13 residues. Germline assignment: CDR1 GTSNPN and CDR2 SVGIG (reference sequence). In DNA form, the CDR3 reads TGTGCCTGGAGTGCCGGGAACACAGATACGCAGTATTTT. It is translated as CAWSAGNTDTQYF.

The chain links TRBV18 to TRBJ1-1; D is perhaps TRBD1 (5 bases). The germline gives CDR1 KGHSH, CDR2 LQKENI. This CDR3 is built from 14 residues. Trimming pared 3 bases from V and 0 bases from J, leaving 8 bases between. CDR3 DNA sequence: TGTGCCAGCTCACCGGGGCGGCTGAACACTGAAGCTTTCTTT. It encodes CASSPGRLNTEAFF.

V is TRBV6-6 and J is TRBJ2-7, with D perhaps matching TRBD2 (5 bases). The V end was cut by 5 bases, the J end by 4 bases, with 15 bases between. The CDR3 covers 14 residues. Per germline, CDR1 MNHNY and CDR2 SVGAGI (reference sequence). DNA of the CDR3: TGTGCCAGCAGTGACGGTGTGGGGAGATACGAGCAGTACTTC. Its translation: CASSDGVGRYEQYF.

The V gene is TRBV27, the J gene TRBJ2-1; 8 positions match TRBD2. The CDR3 is made up of 13 amino acids. V was pared by 7 bases and J by 7 bases, with 6 bases of the junction left unmatched. Germline values: CDR1 MNHEY, CDR2 SMNVEV (reference sequence). This CDR3 is CASNGGGPNEQFF. The CDR3 DNA sequence: TGTGCCAGCAACGGGGGGGGGCCGAATGAGCAGTTCTTC.

This chain connects TRBV7-2 to TRBJ2-5; D might be TRBD2 (7 bases). Germline V lookup: CDR1 SGHTA, CDR2 FQGNSA. The CDR3 loop spans 15 amino acids. The V end lost 5 bases, the J end lost 5 bases, and 18 bases lay between the germline ends. The CDR3 sequence is CASSLNLGGVETQYF. The CDR3 DNA reads TGTGCCAGCAGCCTAAATCTAGGGGGGGTGGAGACCCAGTACTTC.